The next 17 T cell receptor beta chains were all read from a single sample in a study of blood T cells in healthy people across ages. It was with a sample-barcoded 5' primer and a J-beta primer mix that a second PCR of roughly 7 to 12 cycles was run. TCRdb ran MiXCR on the 5' RACE reads and lists one entry per CDR3 protein. The repertoire holds approximately 800,000 distinct CDR3 sequences, about 56% seen once, with roughly 26% in the top ten. Sequencing was done on a sample of blood. The receptors come from a man aged 40-49 years in good health.

Only a few counts were recorded for this clonotype. V gene TRBV20-1 combines with J gene TRBJ2-3, with D perhaps matching TRBD2 (5 bases). The V and J ends lost 1 base and 0 bases respectively, with 8 bases between them. Germline V CDR1 and CDR2: DFQATT, SNEGSKA (reference sequence). This CDR3 is 14 amino acids long. The CDR3 region is CSARAGISTDTQYF. The CDR3 nucleotides read TGCAGTGCTAGAGCGGGGATAAGCACAGATACGCAGTATTTT.

The chain links TRBV3-1 to TRBJ2-4, with TRBD2 matching 10 bases. Germline CDR1 LGHDT, CDR2 YNNKEL (reference sequence). This CDR3 has 15 amino acids. Trimming removed 0 bases from V and 13 bases from J; junction bases left unmatched: 9. The CDR3 region has the DNA TGTGCCAGCAGCCAAGAACTAGCGGGGTACAATGAGCAGTACTTC. Protein product: CASSQELAGYNEQYF. The variable domain in full, completed from reference TRBV3-1 and TRBJ2-4, reads DTAVSQTPKYLVTQMGNDKSIKCEQNLGHDTMYWYKQDSKKFLKIMFSYNNKELIINETVPNRFSPKSPDKAHLNLHINSLELGDSAVYFCASSQELAGYNEQYFGAGTRLSVL.

The genes are TRBV20-1 and TRBJ1-5; the D gene is possibly TRBD1 (6 bases). Trimming shortened V by 0 bases and J by 3 bases, and 12 bases separated the two germline ends. The germline V gene has CDR1 DFQATT and CDR2 SNEGSKA (reference sequence). The CDR3 contains 15 residues. CDR3 nucleotide sequence: TGCAGTGCTAGAGATGTACAGGGTTTCAATCAGCCCCAGCATTTT. It codes for CSARDVQGFNQPQHF.

This clonotype has only a few counts. The chain has TRBV29-1 and TRBJ2-1; 9 positions match TRBD1. Unmatched junction bases numbered 14, after V lost 7 bases and J lost 1 base. The CDR3 spans 17 residues. Germline V lookup: CDR1 SQVTM, CDR2 ANQGSEA. In DNA, the CDR3 is TGCAGCGCCGGGCCGCCAGGGACAGGGAGTTCCTACAATGAGCAGTTCTTC. Protein product: CSAGPPGTGSSYNEQFF.

The chain links TRBV27 to TRBJ2-5; weak D call: TRBD1 (6 bases). With 3 bases removed from V and 0 bases from J, the gap between germline ends came to 14 bases. The germline V gene encodes CDR1 MNHEY and CDR2 SMNVEV (reference sequence). The CDR3 has 16 amino acids. The DNA of the CDR3 is TGTGCCAGCAGTTTCAGTACATGGGACAACCAAGAGACCCAGTACTTC. Encoded protein: CASSFSTWDNQETQYF.

The chain joins TRBV7-2 to TRBJ1-5; possible D gene TRBD1, 6 bases. CDR1 and CDR2 (germline): SGHTA, FQGNSA. This CDR3 has 15 residues. V shed 1 base and J shed 3 bases, with 10 bases lying between them. DNA for the CDR3: TGTGCCAGCAGCTTAGTTTCAGGGGTCAATCAGCCCCAGCATTTT. Encoded protein: CASSLVSGVNQPQHF.

The chain recombines TRBV7-3 with TRBJ2-7, with D maybe TRBD1 (6 bases). Trimming took 5 bases from V and 4 from J, leaving 21 bases between them. The germline gives CDR1 SGHTA, CDR2 FQGTGA. CDR3 length equals 16 residues. Here the CDR3 reads CASSIPIPQGSYEQYF. In DNA, the CDR3 is TGTGCCAGCAGCATCCCAATACCACAGGGATCATACGAGCAGTACTTC.

V is TRBV7-2 and J is TRBJ2-6, with D unclear. Trimming took off 7 bases at V and 0 bases at J, with 7 bases between the two ends. The CDR3 totals 14 residues. The germline V gene encodes CDR1 SGHTA and CDR2 FQGNSA. The CDR3 DNA follows: TGTGCCAGCACCTTGACCTCTGGGGCCAACGTCCTGACTTTC. Its protein product is CASTLTSGANVLTF.

In nucleotides, the CDR3 is TGTGCCAGCAGTGGACTTTGGGGTACAGATACGCAGTATTTT. Translation gives CASSGLWGTDTQYF. The rearrangement uses TRBV9 and TRBJ2-3, with D perhaps TRBD2 (5 bases). This CDR3 has 14 residues. Between the trimmed V and J ends, which lost 5 bases and 3 bases, there was a span of 13 bases. CDR1 is SGDLS and CDR2 is YYNGEE in the germline V gene.

This clonotype appeared a few times. This chain joins TRBV25-1 and TRBJ1-4, with D maybe TRBD1 (5 bases). There are 14 residues in the CDR3. Trimming pared 11 bases from V and 3 bases from J, leaving 16 bases between. The germline gives CDR1 MGHDK, CDR2 SYGVNS. CDR3: CASSPTGANEKLFF. The CDR3 coding sequence is TGTGCCTCCTCCCCCACAGGCGCTAATGAAAAACTGTTTTTT.

The chain recombines TRBV5-4 with TRBJ2-7; D perhaps matches TRBD1 (5 bases). Trimming shortened V by 3 bases and J by 5 bases, and 9 bases separated the two germline ends. This CDR3 contains 12 residues. CDR1 is SGHNT, CDR2 YYREEE, per germline (reference sequence). CDR3 in amino acids: CASSSRVHEQYF. The CDR3, as DNA: TGTGCCAGCAGCTCCAGGGTCCACGAGCAGTACTTC.

In its sample, this clonotype was seen once. The rearrangement links TRBV5-6 to TRBJ2-1; no clear D gene. The CDR3 is made up of 15 amino acids. The germline V and J ends were trimmed by 4 bases and 4 bases, with 15 bases remaining between them. Germline lookup yields CDR1 SGHDT and CDR2 YYEEEE. The CDR3 is CASSGTDSRYNEQFF. The DNA for the CDR3 is TGTGCCAGCAGCGGTACAGACTCAAGATACAATGAGCAGTTCTTC.

V usage is TRBV20-1 and J usage is TRBJ2-5; TRBD1 matches 8 bases. This CDR3 has 15 amino acids. Germline CDR1 DFQATT, CDR2 SNEGSKA (reference sequence). The trim removed 3 bases at V and 3 bases at J, leaving 9 bases unmatched. The CDR3 DNA sequence: TGCAGTGCTAGTGCGGACAGGGACGAGAAAGAGACCCAGTACTTC. It yields the protein CSASADRDEKETQYF.

This rearrangement joins TRBV27 to TRBJ2-3, with TRBD2 identical over 11 bases. V dropped 5 bases and J dropped 2; count of bases not matched to a gene: 9. CDR3 length equals 17 residues. The V gene's germline CDR1 is MNHEY and CDR2 SMNVEV (reference sequence). CDR3 coding DNA: TGTGCCAGCAGTATTACTAGACTAGCGGGGAACACAGATACGCAGTATTTT. The encoded protein is CASSITRLAGNTDTQYF.

The chain employs TRBV20-1 and TRBJ2-7; TRBD2 matches at 9 bases. The CDR3 spans 13 residues. The V gene end was trimmed by 3 bases and the J gene end by 4 bases; junction bases not matched to a gene: 4. The germline V gene encodes CDR1 DFQATT and CDR2 SNEGSKA (reference sequence). CDR3 nucleotides: TGCAGTGCTAGTCCCAGCGGGGGGTACGAGCAGTACTTC. This gives the protein CSASPSGGYEQYF.

This rearrangement joins TRBV2 to TRBJ2-1, with D possibly matching TRBD2 (6 bases). CDR1 is SNHLY and CDR2 is FYNNEI in the germline V gene. V gave up 8 bases and J gave up 8 bases, with 19 bases separating them. This CDR3 has 14 amino acids. The CDR3: CASRRGGPQYEQFF. The CDR3 region has the DNA TGTGCCAGCCGGAGGGGAGGCCCACAGTATGAGCAGTTCTTC.

The chain is built from TRBV5-1 and TRBJ1-2; D gene uncertain. CDR3 length: 16 residues. V lost 1 base to trimming and J lost 8 bases, with 21 bases between them. Germline CDR1 SGHRS, CDR2 YFSETQ. CDR3 region: CASSLTSQDFGRGYTF. CDR3 sequence (DNA): TGCGCCAGCAGCTTGACTTCCCAGGACTTTGGCAGAGGCTACACCTTC.